This TCR beta chain originates from a study of cytomegalovirus exposure and HLA in healthy donors. With regard to this clone: Its antigen is undetermined.

Sequenced by immunoSEQ multiplex PCR; TCRdb stores in-frame clones only, minus some. This sample yields over 85,000 clones, of which about 95% are seen a single time; roughly 0.89% belongs to the top ten. Study-wide results and limits: A classifier reportedly called cytomegalovirus status with high sensitivity and specificity.

Trimming at V came to 5 bases and at J to 6 bases, leaving 9 bases not matched to a gene. This CDR3 region has 14 residues. The germline CDR1 and CDR2 sequences are SGHVS and FNYEAQ. A roughly 120-subject validation cohort, separate from the 666-subject first cohort, supplied the donors. Source material: PBMCs. This chain connects TRBV7-6 to TRBJ2-5; 7 positions agree with TRBD2. The TCR comes from a woman in her late teens or twenties in good health and CMV-seronegative. The CDR3: CASSAGGSGKTQYF. Here the CDR3 DNA reads TGTGCCAGCAGCGCCGGGGGGTCTGGAAAGACCCAGTACTTC.